These 25 T cell receptor beta chains originate from one sample sequenced in a study of chemoradiotherapy in HPV16-positive cancers. TCRdb's table, derived via immunoSEQ multiplex PCR, lists solely in-frame clones and lacks some. Found here are about 33,000 clones, approximately 86% of them singletons; the top ten hold 2.1%. Sample: blood, taken from a patient who underwent chemoradiotherapy. The receptors were sampled from a human donor with HPV-associated anogenital cancer.

V is TRBV19 and J is TRBJ2-1, with a weak D call TRBD2 (6 bases). The V and J ends lost 1 base and 5 bases respectively, with 12 bases between them. There are 15 residues in the CDR3. Germline assignment: CDR1 LNHDA and CDR2 SQIVND (reference sequence). The CDR3, as DNA: TGTGCCAGTAGTATAGCGGGGGAGGTCCACAATGAGCAGTTCTTC. This translates into CASSIAGEVHNEQFF. The complete variable domain, with remaining parts taken from reference TRBV19 and TRBJ2-1, reads DGGITQSPKYLFRKEGQNVTLSCEQNLNHDAMYWYRQDPGQGLRLIYYSQIVNDFQKGDIAEGYSVSREKKESFPLTVTSAQKNPTAFYLCASSIAGEVHNEQFFGPGTRLTVL.

The V call is TRBV5-1, the J call TRBJ1-5, with 7 bases identical to TRBD1. This CDR3 region has 15 residues. V lost 1 base to trimming and J lost 1 base; unmatched junction nucleotides: 2. Germline CDR1 SGHRS, CDR2 YFSETQ. The CDR3 protein is CASSLTGDSNQPQHF. The CDR3 nucleotides read TGCGCCAGCAGCTTGACAGGGGACAGCAATCAGCCCCAGCATTTT.

This clone was counted between two and nine times. The rearrangement links TRBV7-8 to TRBJ1-5; tentatively, D is TRBD1 (5 bases). CDR1 SGHVS and CDR2 FQNEAQ come from the germline V gene. Trimming left V 2 bases short and J 6 bases short, with 17 bases between. The CDR3 totals 16 residues. The CDR3 coding sequence is TGTGCCAGCAGCTTATCTTTGGGGGTCTCCGGTCAGCCCCAGCATTTT. Translation: CASSLSLGVSGQPQHF. The entire variable domain, with the rest obtained from reference TRBV7-8 and TRBJ1-5, is as follows: GAGVSQSPRYKVAKRGQDVALRCDPISGHVSLFWYQQALGQGPEFLTYFQNEAQLDKSGLPSDRFFAERPEGSVSTLKIQRTQQEDSAVYLCASSLSLGVSGQPQHFGDGTRLSIL.

This chain connects TRBV7-2 to TRBJ1-4; a possible D gene is TRBD1 (5 bases). The CDR3 spans 14 residues. CDR1 and CDR2 (germline): SGHTA, FQGNSA. Trimming shortened V by 2 bases and J by 13 bases, and 17 bases separated the two germline ends. CDR3 nucleotides: TGTGCCAGCAGCTTAAGAGGGTGGGACTCGGGACTGTTTTTT. Protein product: CASSLRGWDSGLFF.

The chain employs TRBV7-6 and TRBJ2-5; 8 bases are shared with TRBD2. The CDR3 is 17 amino acids. V lost 6 bases, J lost 4 bases, and 16 bases stayed unmatched. CDR1 and CDR2 (germline): SGHVS, FNYEAQ. The CDR3 loop is CASRKGTGGPVVETQYF. CDR3 in DNA: TGTGCCAGCAGAAAGGGAACGGGGGGGCCCGTAGTAGAGACCCAGTACTTC.

The DNA of the CDR3 is TGTGCCAGCAGCGCGCCGCCGGGATCGGGTGAAAAACTGTTTTTT. Its protein is CASSAPPGSGEKLFF. This chain connects TRBV7-2 to TRBJ1-4; D is unclear. Germline CDR1 and CDR2: SGHTA and FQGNSA. CDR3 length: 15 amino acids. Trimming pared 5 bases from V and 7 bases from J, leaving 17 bases between.

V usage is TRBV10-3 and J usage is TRBJ1-4; the D is unclear. The germline V gene encodes CDR1 ENHRY and CDR2 SYGVKD. The CDR3 is 16 residues long. Trimming took off 0 bases at V and 2 bases at J, with 10 bases between the two ends. In DNA, the CDR3 is TGTGCCATCAGTGAGTCGAGGAGGGTGACTAATGAAAAACTGTTTTTT. Amino acids: CAISESRRVTNEKLFF.

This sequence joins TRBV10-3 and TRBJ2-3; TRBD1 is a possible D gene (6 bases). The V gene lost 11 bases and the J gene lost 0 bases, with 9 bases spanning the gap. This CDR3 is built from 12 residues. Per germline, CDR1 ENHRY and CDR2 SYGVKD. The CDR3 region is CALGQSTDTQYF. DNA of the CDR3: TGTGCCTTGGGACAAAGCACAGATACGCAGTATTTT.

The chain combines TRBV7-3 with TRBJ1-2, with 7 nucleotides matching TRBD1. Looked up from germline, CDR1 is SGHTA and CDR2 is FQGTGA. The trim removed 4 bases at V and 8 bases at J, leaving 16 bases unmatched. The length of the CDR3 is 16 residues. The chain's CDR3 is CASSSSPQTGFDGYTF. The CDR3 DNA sequence: TGTGCCAGCAGCTCTAGCCCCCAGACAGGGTTCGACGGCTACACCTTC. Using reference TRBV7-3 and TRBJ1-2 for the parts outside the CDR3, the full variable domain is GAGVSQTPSNKVTEKGKYVELRCDPISGHTALYWYRQSLGQGPEFLIYFQGTGAADDSGLPNDRFFAVRPEGSVSTLKIQRTERGDSAVYLCASSSSPQTGFDGYTFGSGTRLTVV.

This rearrangement joins TRBV19 to TRBJ2-1, with D possibly matching TRBD2 (5 bases). CDR3 length: 16 amino acids. Trimming took 6 bases from V and 1 from J, leaving 16 bases between them. The germline gives CDR1 LNHDA, CDR2 SQIVND (reference sequence). The CDR3 nucleotides read TGTGCCAGTAGGCCCAGCACTCGAGGGTCCTACAATGAGCAGTTCTTC. Translation gives CASRPSTRGSYNEQFF. The full variable domain, with the rest looked up from reference TRBV19 and TRBJ2-1, is DGGITQSPKYLFRKEGQNVTLSCEQNLNHDAMYWYRQDPGQGLRLIYYSQIVNDFQKGDIAEGYSVSREKKESFPLTVTSAQKNPTAFYLCASRPSTRGSYNEQFFGPGTRLTVL.

This sequence joins TRBV4-3 and TRBJ2-1; 8 bases align to TRBD2. Germline CDR1 and CDR2: LGHNA and YSLEER. The J segment lost 8 bases and the V segment lost 4 bases, leaving 10 bases of the junction unmatched. The CDR3 is 15 residues long. The CDR3, as DNA: TGCGCCAGCAGCCGGAATCCACTAGCGGAGGATGAGCAGTTCTTC. Residues: CASSRNPLAEDEQFF.

This chain connects TRBV7-8 to TRBJ2-7, with 7 bases aligning to TRBD2. The CDR3 is made up of 16 amino acids. J was trimmed by 2 bases and V by 6 bases; bases with no gene match: 13. Per the germline V gene, CDR1 is SGHVS and CDR2 is FQNEAQ. The CDR3 region is CASRKQGSGTTYEQYF. CDR3 nucleotides: TGTGCCAGCAGAAAGCAGGGAAGCGGGACCACCTACGAGCAGTACTTC. The full variable domain, completed using reference TRBV7-8 and TRBJ2-7, is GAGVSQSPRYKVAKRGQDVALRCDPISGHVSLFWYQQALGQGPEFLTYFQNEAQLDKSGLPSDRFFAERPEGSVSTLKIQRTQQEDSAVYLCASRKQGSGTTYEQYFGPGTRLTVT.

This clone has just one count. The chain combines TRBV7-2 with TRBJ1-6; no clear D. The ends were cut back, 1 base at V and 9 bases at J, with 16 bases in the middle. Germline V lookup: CDR1 SGHTA, CDR2 FQGNSA. There are 16 residues in the CDR3. This CDR3 is CASSLVAQTSGSPLHF. The CDR3 DNA reads as TGTGCCAGCAGCTTAGTCGCACAGACAAGCGGTTCACCCCTCCACTTT.

The chain uses TRBV5-1 and TRBJ2-7; D unclear. The CDR3 spans 14 residues. Trimming removed 1 base at V and 0 bases at J, with 8 bases between. Germline lookup yields CDR1 SGHRS and CDR2 YFSETQ. CDR3: CASSLRQSSYEQYF. In nucleotides, the CDR3 is TGCGCCAGCAGCTTGAGGCAGAGCTCCTACGAGCAGTACTTC. Full variable domain (rest looked up from reference TRBV5-1 and TRBJ2-7): KAGVTQTPRYLIKTRGQQVTLSCSPISGHRSVSWYQQTPGQGLQFLFEYFSETQRNKGNFPGRFSGRQFSNSRSEMNVSTLELGDSALYLCASSLRQSSYEQYFGPGTRLTVT.

The chain couples TRBV11-2 to TRBJ1-2, with D uncertain. Germline CDR1 is SGHAT and CDR2 is FQNNGV. The CDR3 length is 13 residues. Between the trimmed V and J ends, which lost 5 bases and 6 bases, there was a span of 13 bases. CDR3 sequence (DNA): TGTGCCAGCAGCCCCCGCCAGGCTGATGGCTACACCTTC. Its translation: CASSPRQADGYTF.

The rearrangement links TRBV7-2 to TRBJ1-1; D is uncertain. Germline-derived CDR1 and CDR2 are SGHTA and FQGNSA. Trimming pared 2 bases from V and 7 bases from J, leaving 11 bases between. This CDR3 spans 13 amino acids. The CDR3 nucleotides read TGTGCCAGCAGCTTAACGGGTTACAGTGAAGCTTTCTTT. It translates to CASSLTGYSEAFF.

Only a few counts were recorded for this clone. The V gene is TRBV4-1, the J gene TRBJ1-3, with D hard to call. Germline CDR1 and CDR2: MGHRA and YSYEKL. Trimming left V 0 bases short and J 3 bases short, with 9 bases between. The length of the CDR3 is 15 residues. Here the CDR3 DNA reads TGCGCCAGCAGCCAAGATGGCAGACTTGGAAACACCATATATTTT. Its translation is CASSQDGRLGNTIYF.

The chain employs TRBV28 and TRBJ1-2; 10 bases map to TRBD1. Per germline, CDR1 MDHEN and CDR2 SYDVKM. V lost 6 bases and J lost 8; bases outside the gene matches: 6. CDR3 length: 13 amino acids. CDR3 nucleotide sequence: TGTGCCAGCAGGTCGACAGGGGGCCAGGGCTACACCTTC. Its protein product is CASRSTGGQGYTF.

This clone was picked up a small number of times. This chain links TRBV4-3 with TRBJ1-2; D not resolved. The CDR3 covers 14 residues. CDR1 and CDR2 (germline): LGHNA, YSLEER. V shed 0 bases and J shed 7 bases, with 12 bases lying between them. Here the CDR3 reads CASSQDGWQSGYTF. The CDR3 DNA reads TGCGCCAGCAGCCAAGACGGTTGGCAGTCTGGCTACACCTTC.

The CDR3 protein is CASSLEGMEGQGSTQYF. The CDR3 coding sequence is TGTGCCAGCAGCTTAGAGGGGATGGAGGGACAGGGAAGCACCCAGTACTTC. The chain has TRBV7-8 and TRBJ2-5, with 9 bases identical to TRBD1. The CDR3 runs 17 residues. After removal of 1 base from V and 8 bases from J, the junction contained 14 bases not matched to a gene. Germline V CDR1 and CDR2: SGHVS, FQNEAQ.

The rearrangement links TRBV27 to TRBJ2-7, with 9 bases that match TRBD1. J gave up 0 bases and V 6 bases, and 3 bases lay outside the gene matches. CDR3 length: 14 amino acids. Germline CDR1 and CDR2: MNHEY and SMNVEV (reference sequence). Here the CDR3 reads CASSRTGDSYEQYF. In nucleotides, the CDR3 is TGTGCCAGCAGCCGGACAGGGGACTCCTACGAGCAGTACTTC.

This chain links TRBV13 with TRBJ1-6; D gene unclear. V was trimmed by 0 bases and J by 6 bases, leaving 12 bases between them. This CDR3 has 16 residues. Germline V gives CDR1 PRHDT, CDR2 FYEKMQ (reference sequence). CDR3 residues: CASSLGPAGGNSPLHF. The CDR3, as DNA: TGTGCCAGCAGCTTAGGCCCTGCAGGAGGTAATTCACCCCTCCACTTT.

The CDR3 DNA reads TGCGCCAGCAGCTCCGGGACAGGGTTGGATACGCAGTATTTT. It yields the protein CASSSGTGLDTQYF. The chain employs TRBV5-1 and TRBJ2-3; 9 bases fit TRBD1. Germline assignment: CDR1 SGHRS and CDR2 YFSETQ. The CDR3 runs 14 residues. V was pared by 3 bases and J by 6 bases, with 5 bases of the junction left unmatched.

Written as DNA, the CDR3 is TGTGCCAGTAGTATCTGGGGCGGTGGCACCGGGGAGCTGTTTTTT. It codes for CASSIWGGGTGELFF. This chain links TRBV19 with TRBJ2-2, with D possibly TRBD1 on 5 matching bases. Per the germline V gene, CDR1 is LNHDA and CDR2 is SQIVND (reference sequence). This CDR3 has 15 residues. V shed 3 bases and J shed 4 bases, with 12 bases lying between them. The variable domain in full, with the rest retrieved from reference TRBV19 and TRBJ2-2, is DGGITQSPKYLFRKEGQNVTLSCEQNLNHDAMYWYRQDPGQGLRLIYYSQIVNDFQKGDIAEGYSVSREKKESFPLTVTSAQKNPTAFYLCASSIWGGGTGELFFGEGSRLTVL.

Only a few counts were recorded for this clone. CDR3 sequence (DNA): TGTGCCAGCAGCGAAACTAGCGGGGGACACTACTCCTACAATGAGCAGTTCTTC. Encoded protein: CASSETSGGHYSYNEQFF. V is TRBV5-6 and J is TRBJ2-1; 11 bases are shared with TRBD2. Per germline, CDR1 SGHDT and CDR2 YYEEEE. V was clipped by 4 bases and J by 0 bases; unmatched bases: 9. The CDR3 contains 18 residues.